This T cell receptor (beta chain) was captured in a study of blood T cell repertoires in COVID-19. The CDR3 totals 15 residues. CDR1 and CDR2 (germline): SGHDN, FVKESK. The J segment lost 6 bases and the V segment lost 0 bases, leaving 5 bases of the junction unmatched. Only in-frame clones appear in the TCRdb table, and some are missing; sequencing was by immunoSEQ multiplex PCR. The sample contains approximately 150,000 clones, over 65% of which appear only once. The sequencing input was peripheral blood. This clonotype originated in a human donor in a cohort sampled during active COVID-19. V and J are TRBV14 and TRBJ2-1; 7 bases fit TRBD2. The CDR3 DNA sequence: TGTGCCAGCAGCCAAGAACTAGCGCGATCCAATGAGCAGTTCTTC. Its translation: CASSQELARSNEQFF.